A single sample is the source of the 11 T cell receptor beta chains below, sequenced in a study of blood T cell repertoires in COVID-19 (dated by TCRdb to 2020 to 2022). Library method: the immunoSEQ multiplex PCR assay. TCRdb stores this immuneACCESS table with in-frame sequences only. Part of the clones is absent; in the studies checked, under half of the shortfall reflects unresolved V genes, and no reason is known for the rest. The sample has some 200,000 clones on record, approximately 80% of them singletons. The top ten constitute more than 9% of the sample. Sequencing was performed on peripheral blood. All receptors derive from an elderly woman with acute or convalescent COVID-19.

The count of this clone is one. The chain uses TRBV7-9 and TRBJ1-4; D possibly corresponds to TRBD1 (5 bases). V was cut by 5 bases and J by 0 bases, with 10 bases left in between. This CDR3 contains 15 residues. Germline V gives CDR1 SEHNR, CDR2 FQNEAQ (reference sequence). DNA for the CDR3: TGTGCCAGCAGCCCCAGGGTGGCAACTAATGAAAAACTGTTTTTT. It encodes CASSPRVATNEKLFF. The full variable domain, completed using reference TRBV7-9 and TRBJ1-4, is DTGVSQNPRHKITKRGQNVTFRCDPISEHNRLYWYRQTLGQGPEFLTYFQNEAQLEKSRLLSDRFSAERPKGSFSTLEIQRTEQGDSAMYLCASSPRVATNEKLFFGSGTQLSVL.

The J gene is TRBJ1-5, the V gene TRBV19, with 9 bases identical to TRBD1. The CDR3 consists of 17 residues. Germline loops: CDR1 LNHDA, CDR2 SQIVND (reference sequence). With V trimmed by 5 bases and J by 0 bases, 8 bases remained unmatched. CDR3 in DNA: TGTGCCAGTAGTCTGGGACAGGGAGGCTATAGCAATCAGCCCCAGCATTTT. Its translation: CASSLGQGGYSNQPQHF.

The chain employs TRBV6-2 or TRBV6-3 and TRBJ2-7; D gene unclear. The CDR3 is 15 amino acids. Trimming shortened V by 2 bases and J by 3 bases, and 14 bases separated the two germline ends. The V gene's germline CDR1 is MNHEY and CDR2 SVGEGT. CDR3: CASSYQASEGYEQYF. CDR3 sequence (DNA): TGTGCCAGCAGTTACCAAGCTAGTGAAGGCTACGAGCAGTACTTC.

The chain uses TRBV3-1 (or the pseudogene TRBV3-2) and TRBJ1-4; 8 nucleotides line up with TRBD1. The CDR3 spans 17 residues. Germline values: CDR1 LGHDT, CDR2 YNNKEL (reference sequence). Trimming removed 6 bases from V and 0 bases from J; junction bases left unmatched: 9. For the CDR3, the DNA is TGTGCCAGCAGGAGCAGGACAGGGAAGACAACTAATGAAAAACTGTTTTTT. This encodes CASRSRTGKTTNEKLFF.

The CDR3 nucleotides read TGTGCCAGCAGCTTAGGCAGGGGCAGCCACGAGCAGTACTTC. This codes for CASSLGRGSHEQYF. The rearrangement joins TRBV11-3 to TRBJ2-7; perhaps TRBD1 as D (6 bases). V gave up 1 base and J gave up 5 bases, with 12 bases separating them. The CDR3 is made up of 14 amino acids. Germline V CDR1 and CDR2: SGHNT, YENEEA.

The chain couples TRBV7-2 to TRBJ1-2, with a tentative D call TRBD1 (5 bases). The CDR3 covers 13 residues. CDR1 and CDR2 (germline): SGHTA, FQGNSA. The germline V and J ends were trimmed by 2 bases and 8 bases, with 12 bases remaining between them. CDR3 coding DNA: TGTGCCAGCAGCTTACCCGGGGCGGGAGGCTACACCTTC. Translation gives CASSLPGAGGYTF.

This chain joins TRBV10-1 and TRBJ2-2, with D perhaps TRBD2 (6 bases). The CDR3 consists of 14 residues. V dropped 6 bases and J dropped 0 bases, with 8 bases sitting between them. CDR1 WNHNN and CDR2 SYGVQD come from the germline V gene (reference sequence). In DNA, the CDR3 is TGCGCCAGCAGACGACTAGCGAACACCGGGGAGCTGTTTTTT. This gives the protein CASRRLANTGELFF.

This rearrangement joins TRBV12-3 or TRBV12-4 to TRBJ1-1; D might be TRBD1 (5 bases). V was pared by 10 bases and J by 9 bases, with 15 bases between. This CDR3 has 11 residues. The CDR3: CATRDVTQAFF. The CDR3 nucleotides are TGTGCCACGCGGGACGTCACCCAAGCTTTCTTT.

J is TRBJ1-1 and V is TRBV18; TRBD1 agrees at 7 bases. This CDR3 has 14 amino acids. Germline CDR1 KGHSH, CDR2 LQKENI. Trimming took 6 bases from V and 2 from J; bases not matched to a gene: 6. Written as DNA, the CDR3 is TGTGCCAGCTCCCGCGACAGGGCAAACACTGAAGCTTTCTTT. It specifies CASSRDRANTEAFF.

The V and J genes are TRBV9 and TRBJ2-1; 11 positions match TRBD2. Trimming removed 0 bases from V and 0 bases from J; junction bases left unmatched: 11. The CDR3 has 20 amino acids. Per the germline V gene, CDR1 is SGDLS and CDR2 is YYNGEE. This CDR3 is CASSVGLPTTSGDSYNEQFF. The CDR3 DNA sequence: TGTGCCAGCAGCGTAGGCCTCCCTACGACTAGCGGGGACTCCTACAATGAGCAGTTCTTC.

V is TRBV18 and J is TRBJ2-7; D is perhaps TRBD2 (5 bases). Trimming removed 3 bases from V and 4 bases from J, with 16 bases in between. The CDR3 is 15 amino acids. Germline V lookup: CDR1 KGHSH, CDR2 LQKENI. The CDR3 nucleotides read TGTGCCAGCTCACCGACACAAGCGAGGGTTTACGAGCAGTACTTC. Protein sequence: CASSPTQARVYEQYF.